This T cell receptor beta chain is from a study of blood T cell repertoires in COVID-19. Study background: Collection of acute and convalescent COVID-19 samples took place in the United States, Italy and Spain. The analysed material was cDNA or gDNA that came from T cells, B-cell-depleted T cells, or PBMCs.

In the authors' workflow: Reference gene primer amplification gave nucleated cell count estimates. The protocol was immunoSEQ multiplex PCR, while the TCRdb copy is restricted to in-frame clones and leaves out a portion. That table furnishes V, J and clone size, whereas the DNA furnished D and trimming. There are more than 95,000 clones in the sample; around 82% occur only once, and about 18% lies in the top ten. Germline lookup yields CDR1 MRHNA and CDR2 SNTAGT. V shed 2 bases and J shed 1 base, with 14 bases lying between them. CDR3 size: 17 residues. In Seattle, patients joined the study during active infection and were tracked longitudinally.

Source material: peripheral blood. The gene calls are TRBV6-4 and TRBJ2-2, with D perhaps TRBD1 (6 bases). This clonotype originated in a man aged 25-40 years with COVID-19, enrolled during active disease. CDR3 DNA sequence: TGTGCCAGCAGTGACCGCCCCGGGACAATGAACACCGGGGAGCTGTTTTTT. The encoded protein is CASSDRPGTMNTGELFF.